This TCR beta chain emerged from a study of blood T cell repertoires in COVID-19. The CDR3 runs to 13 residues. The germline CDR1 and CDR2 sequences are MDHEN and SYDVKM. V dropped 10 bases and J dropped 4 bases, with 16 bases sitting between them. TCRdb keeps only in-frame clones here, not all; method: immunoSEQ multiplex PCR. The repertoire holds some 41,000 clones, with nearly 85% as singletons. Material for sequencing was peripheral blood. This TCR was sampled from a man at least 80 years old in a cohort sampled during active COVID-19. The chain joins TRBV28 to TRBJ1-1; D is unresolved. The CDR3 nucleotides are TGTGCCACCGGTGAGGTTTCGGCCACTGAAGCTTTCTTT. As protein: CATGEVSATEAFF.